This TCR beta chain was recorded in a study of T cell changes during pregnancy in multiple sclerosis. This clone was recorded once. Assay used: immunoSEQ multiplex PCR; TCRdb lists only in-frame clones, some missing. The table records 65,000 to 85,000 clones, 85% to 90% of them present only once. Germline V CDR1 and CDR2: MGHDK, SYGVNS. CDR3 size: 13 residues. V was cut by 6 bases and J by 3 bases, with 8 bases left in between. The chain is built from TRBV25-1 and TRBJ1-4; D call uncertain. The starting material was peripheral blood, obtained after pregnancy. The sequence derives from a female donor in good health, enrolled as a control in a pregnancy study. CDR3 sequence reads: CASSPEANEKLFF. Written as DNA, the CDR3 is TGTGCCAGCAGCCCAGAAGCTAATGAAAAACTGTTTTTT.